The 21 T cell receptor beta chains given below trace back to one sample, sequenced in a study of T cell clones after liver transplantation. The assay was immunoSEQ multiplex PCR, and TCRdb's table has in-frame clones only and misses some. This sample has 85,000 to 110,000 clones, with about 86% found just once. The sample here was CD4+ T cells from blood, taken roughly 50 months after liver transplant. The receptors shown here come from a human patient who received a liver transplant. The graft donor may be the source of some T cells.

CDR3 DNA: TGTGCCAGTAGCGGTAGAAGGACAGGAGCCATGAACACTGAAGCTTTCTTT. It is translated as CASSGRRTGAMNTEAFF. The V and J genes are TRBV19 and TRBJ1-1, with 7 bases matching TRBD1. The J segment lost 0 bases and the V segment lost 6 bases, leaving 13 bases of the junction unmatched. This CDR3 comprises 17 residues. Germline V CDR1 and CDR2: LNHDA, SQIVND (reference sequence).

This clone was picked up a small number of times. V and J are TRBV12-5 and TRBJ2-5, with 7 bases aligning to TRBD1. Germline loops: CDR1 LGHNT, CDR2 FRNRAP. The CDR3 covers 14 residues. The J segment lost 2 bases and the V segment lost 6 bases, leaving 6 bases of the junction unmatched. The CDR3 is CASGRDRLQETQYF. Here the CDR3 DNA reads TGTGCTAGTGGAAGGGACAGACTTCAAGAGACCCAGTACTTC. Full variable domain (rest looked up from reference TRBV12-5 and TRBJ2-5): DARVTQTPRHKVTEMGQEVTMRCQPILGHNTVFWYRQTMMQGLELLAYFRNRAPLDDSGMPKDRFSAEMPDATLATLKIQPSEPRDSAVYFCASGRDRLQETQYFGPGTRLLVL.

The chain is built from TRBV28 and TRBJ2-1; perhaps D is TRBD1 or TRBD2 (5 bases each). The germline V gene has CDR1 MDHEN and CDR2 SYDVKM. V was shortened by 8 bases and J by 8 bases, with 19 bases between the two germline ends. This CDR3 contains 14 residues. The CDR3 region has the DNA TGTGCCAGCGCTAAGGGGACCTTAGGCGATGAGCAGTTCTTC. This gives the protein CASAKGTLGDEQFF.

The rearrangement uses TRBV9 and TRBJ2-1, with D unresolved. The germline gives CDR1 SGDLS, CDR2 YYNGEE. The CDR3 is made up of 16 amino acids. V dropped 0 bases and J dropped 0 bases, with 10 bases sitting between them. The CDR3 bases are TGTGCCAGCAGCGTAGACGTTGGTTCCTCCTACAATGAGCAGTTCTTC. This codes for CASSVDVGSSYNEQFF. The full variable domain, with the rest looked up from reference TRBV9 and TRBJ2-1, is DSGVTQTPKHLITATGQRVTLRCSPRSGDLSVYWYQQSLDQGLQFLIQYYNGEERAKGNILERFSAQQFPDLHSELNLSSLELGDSALYFCASSVDVGSSYNEQFFGPGTRLTVL.

This rearrangement joins TRBV28 to TRBJ2-2, with a tentative D call TRBD1 (7 bases). CDR1 MDHEN and CDR2 SYDVKM come from the germline V gene. V lost 4 bases and J 4 bases, leaving 16 bases between the germline ends. This CDR3 is built from 16 residues. CDR3 bases: TGTGCCAGCAGTTACCGGGGGACAGCGGGCACCGGGGAGCTGTTTTTT. Its translation is CASSYRGTAGTGELFF.

The rearrangement links TRBV27 to TRBJ2-7; unclear D gene. The CDR3 loop spans 13 amino acids. Germline values: CDR1 MNHEY, CDR2 SMNVEV (reference sequence). V dropped 7 bases and J dropped 9 bases, with 19 bases sitting between them. The CDR3 reads CASMSPGPGVQYF. The CDR3 DNA is TGTGCCAGCATGAGCCCGGGCCCCGGAGTGCAGTACTTC.

The chain links TRBV28 to TRBJ1-4; 8 nucleotides match TRBD1. CDR3 length: 17 amino acids. CDR1 is MDHEN and CDR2 is SYDVKM in the germline V gene. J gave up 4 bases and V 6 bases, and 13 bases lay outside the gene matches. CDR3 sequence reads: CASRLRTGTYYNEKLFF. The CDR3 region has the DNA TGTGCCAGCAGACTAAGGACAGGGACTTACTATAATGAAAAACTGTTTTTT.

This CDR3 is CASSLGHRNTEAFF. CDR3 in DNA: TGTGCCAGCAGTTTGGGACACAGAAACACTGAAGCTTTCTTT. The rearrangement uses TRBV27 and TRBJ1-1; D possibly corresponds to TRBD1 (6 bases). V was shortened by 3 bases and J by 2 bases, with 10 bases between the two germline ends. Germline-derived CDR1 and CDR2 are MNHEY and SMNVEV (reference sequence). The CDR3 extends over 14 amino acids.

The rearrangement links TRBV6-6 to TRBJ1-1; D remains unclear. The CDR3 is 13 amino acids. V lost 2 bases, J lost 1 base, and 5 bases lay in between. The germline V gene has CDR1 MNHNY and CDR2 SVGAGI (reference sequence). CDR3 nucleotides: TGTGCCAGCAGTTACCCCCAGAACACTGAAGCTTTCTTT. Encoded protein: CASSYPQNTEAFF.

This clone was picked up a small number of times. V is TRBV5-1 and J is TRBJ2-1; 9 bases align to TRBD1. Trimming removed 7 bases from V and 5 bases from J; junction bases left unmatched: 4. Germline V gives CDR1 SGHRS, CDR2 YFSETQ. The CDR3 sequence is 13 residues long. The CDR3 reads CASGQGSHNEQFF. DNA for the CDR3: TGCGCCAGCGGACAGGGGAGCCACAATGAGCAGTTCTTC.

The rearrangement joins TRBV18 to TRBJ2-1; TRBD2 might be the D (6 bases). Per germline, CDR1 KGHSH and CDR2 LQKENI. Trimming removed 5 bases at V and 9 bases at J, with 20 bases between. CDR3 size: 15 residues. The CDR3 here is CASSSRDGGQVEQFF. The CDR3 DNA reads TGTGCCAGCTCATCCCGGGACGGGGGTCAGGTTGAGCAGTTCTTC.

This rearrangement joins TRBV6-1 to TRBJ1-4; no clear D. The CDR3 runs 14 residues. Germline V gene sequence: CDR1 MNHNS, CDR2 SASEGT. The V end was cut by 2 bases, the J end by 8 bases, with 12 bases between. The CDR3 spells CASSEQQIGEKLFF. The DNA for the CDR3 is TGTGCCAGCAGTGAACAGCAGATCGGAGAAAAACTGTTTTTT.

V is TRBV2 and J is TRBJ1-4; the D gene is possibly TRBD1 (5 bases). Germline V gene lookup returns CDR1 SNHLY and CDR2 FYNNEI. CDR3 length: 16 residues. With 3 bases removed from V and 5 bases from J, the gap between germline ends came to 16 bases. CDR3 sequence reads: CASSEAGLRGNEKLFF. The CDR3 DNA reads as TGTGCCAGCAGTGAGGCGGGTCTCCGGGGGAATGAAAAACTGTTTTTT.

The V and J genes are TRBV6-1 and TRBJ1-5; D perhaps matches TRBD1 (5 bases). Between the trimmed V and J ends, which lost 1 base and 9 bases, there was a span of 13 bases. Germline V gene sequence: CDR1 MNHNS, CDR2 SASEGT. This CDR3 has 14 residues. CDR3 in amino acids: CASSEVPRVRPQHF. The CDR3 DNA reads as TGTGCCAGCAGTGAAGTCCCCAGGGTCCGGCCCCAGCATTTT.

This clone was recorded once. The rearrangement joins TRBV7-2 to TRBJ1-4; 8 positions match TRBD1. Trimming took 3 bases from V and 2 from J; bases not matched to a gene: 2. The CDR3 spans 15 residues. Germline loops: CDR1 SGHTA, CDR2 FQGNSA. The CDR3 is CASSFDRGTNEKLFF. The CDR3 nucleotides are TGTGCCAGCAGCTTCGACAGGGGCACTAATGAAAAACTGTTTTTT.

The chain recombines TRBV5-6 with TRBJ2-2; 10 bases line up with TRBD2. V lost 1 base and J lost 4; bases outside the gene matches: 1. The length of the CDR3 is 15 residues. Germline CDR1 and CDR2: SGHDT and YYEEEE. Here the CDR3 DNA reads TGTGCCAGCAGCTTGAGCGGGAGGGGCACCGGGGAGCTGTTTTTT. It translates to CASSLSGRGTGELFF.

This clone came up once. V and J are TRBV11-3 and TRBJ2-1, with TRBD2 matching 8 bases. V trimming: 4 bases; J trimming: 0 bases; junction bases outside the gene matches: 2. The CDR3 extends over 15 amino acids. Germline loops: CDR1 SGHNT, CDR2 YENEEA. The CDR3 is CASSSGGPSYNEQFF. CDR3 in DNA: TGTGCCAGCAGCTCGGGGGGGCCCTCCTACAATGAGCAGTTCTTC.

This clone has only one observation. The chain couples TRBV19 to TRBJ2-5, with D tentatively TRBD1 (5 bases). Germline V gene data show CDR1 as LNHDA and CDR2 as SQIVND (reference sequence). This CDR3 has 12 amino acids. Deletions cut 4 bases from V and 5 bases from J, with 8 bases between. Here the CDR3 DNA reads TGTGCCAGTAGTACAGGGTGGGAGACCCAGTACTTC. Protein product: CASSTGWETQYF.

This clone was recorded only once. The CDR3 nucleotides are TGTGCCAGCAGCCCTGGGAGGGATGATGGCTACACCTTC. Protein: CASSPGRDDGYTF. This rearrangement joins TRBV28 to TRBJ1-2, with no clear D. Germline V gene data show CDR1 as MDHEN and CDR2 as SYDVKM. V lost 6 bases and J lost 6, with 14 bases in between. This CDR3 contains 13 residues.

The chain is built from TRBV27 and TRBJ2-1; D is possibly TRBD1 (5 bases). The germline CDR1 and CDR2 sequences are MNHEY and SMNVEV (reference sequence). V was cut by 5 bases and J by 6 bases, with 11 bases left in between. The CDR3 loop spans 13 amino acids. This CDR3 is CASSPRTTNEQFF. The CDR3 nucleotides are TGTGCCAGCAGTCCTCGGACAACCAATGAGCAGTTCTTC.

This clone was observed once. CDR3 loop: CASRDFRSYEQYF. CDR3 nucleotides: TGTGCCAGCAGGGATTTCCGATCCTACGAGCAGTACTTC. The chain has TRBV27 and TRBJ2-7; the D is unclear. Looked up from germline, CDR1 is MNHEY and CDR2 is SMNVEV (reference sequence). Between the trimmed V and J ends, which lost 6 bases and 1 base, there was a span of 10 bases. The CDR3 contains 13 residues.